This T cell receptor beta chain was observed in a study of cytomegalovirus exposure and HLA in healthy donors. Sequenced by immunoSEQ multiplex PCR; TCRdb stores in-frame clones only, minus some. The sample consists of some 80,000 clones, 90% to 96% of them appearing once. The CDR3 has 13 amino acids. Per germline, CDR1 SGHRS and CDR2 YFSETQ. V shed 4 bases and J shed 5 bases, with 12 bases lying between them. The sequenced sample was PBMCs. The sequence came from a man aged 18 to 30 in good health and CMV-seropositive. The chain carries TRBV5-1 and TRBJ1-1; D may be TRBD1 (6 bases). The CDR3 reads CASSADSGTEAFF. The CDR3 DNA sequence: TGCGCCAGCAGCGCGGACAGTGGGACTGAAGCTTTCTTT. The whole variable domain, remainder taken from reference TRBV5-1 and TRBJ1-1, is KAGVTQTPRYLIKTRGQQVTLSCSPISGHRSVSWYQQTPGQGLQFLFEYFSETQRNKGNFPGRFSGRQFSNSRSEMNVSTLELGDSALYLCASSADSGTEAFFGQGTRLTVV.